One sample yielded the 20 T cell receptor beta chains listed below, sequenced in a study of T cell clones after liver transplantation. Only in-frame clones appear in the TCRdb table, and some are missing; sequencing was by immunoSEQ multiplex PCR. The sample comprises about 80,000 clones, nearly 85% of which are singletons, and around 0.45% rests with the top ten. The sample here was CD4+ T cells from blood, taken about 46 months after liver transplant. The receptors stem from a human patient who received a liver transplant. The graft donor may be the source of some T cells.

This chain connects TRBV7-6 to TRBJ2-2; 12 nucleotides agree with TRBD1. The CDR3 has 15 amino acids. V was pared by 5 bases and J by 6 bases, with 4 bases of the junction left unmatched. The V gene's germline CDR1 is SGHVS and CDR2 FNYEAQ. The CDR3 DNA sequence: TGTGCCAGCAGCCAGGGACAGGGGGCGGCCGGGGAGCTGTTTTTT. Translated: CASSQGQGAAGELFF.

V and J are TRBV7-8 and TRBJ2-1; the match to TRBD2 covers 16 bases. The length of the CDR3 is 15 residues. Germline values: CDR1 SGHVS, CDR2 FQNEAQ. With 11 bases clipped from V and 14 bases from J, the junction kept 15 bases outside the gene matches. CDR3 protein: CAGAASGTSGRAKFF. CDR3 nucleotides: TGTGCCGGGGCCGCATCCGGGACTAGCGGGAGGGCGAAGTTCTTC.

This chain links TRBV7-2 with TRBJ2-1, with 10 bases aligning to TRBD2. The V and J ends lost 3 bases and 4 bases, in that order; junction bases with no gene match: 3. Germline CDR1 and CDR2: SGHTA and FQGNSA. This CDR3 has 15 amino acids. CDR3 sequence reads: CASSFASGSYNEQFF. The CDR3 bases are TGTGCCAGCAGCTTCGCTAGCGGGAGTTACAATGAGCAGTTCTTC.

The V gene is TRBV5-6, the J gene TRBJ1-4; 7 bases map to TRBD1. Losses at the gene ends were 4 bases for V and 4 bases for J; bases not matched to a gene: 7. There are 15 residues in the CDR3. Germline V gives CDR1 SGHDT, CDR2 YYEEEE. The CDR3 sequence: CASSRRDSYNEKLFF. In DNA, the CDR3 is TGTGCCAGCAGCCGTCGGGACAGCTATAATGAAAAACTGTTTTTT.

Points on this clone: Other nucleotide sequences in the sample specify the same CDR3. The chain links TRBV5-1 to TRBJ2-3; the match to TRBD1 covers 7 bases. The V gene end was trimmed by 0 bases and the J gene end by 3 bases; junction bases not matched to a gene: 1. The CDR3 is 14 residues long. CDR1 and CDR2 (germline): SGHRS, YFSETQ. The CDR3 reads CASSLVQGTDTQYF. The CDR3 DNA is TGCGCCAGCAGCTTGGTACAGGGGACAGATACGCAGTATTTT.

There are a few counts of this clone. The chain carries TRBV7-9 and TRBJ2-5, with unresolved D. CDR1 and CDR2 (germline): SEHNR, FQNEAQ (reference sequence). Trimming left V 5 bases short and J 1 base short, with 2 bases between. This CDR3 is built from 11 residues. The chain's CDR3 is CASSPQETQYF. The CDR3 DNA reads TGTGCCAGCAGCCCCCAAGAGACCCAGTACTTC.

The chain has TRBV6-1 and TRBJ2-7; D gene uncertain. V was pared by 3 bases and J by 3 bases, with 12 bases between. The CDR3 has 14 amino acids. The germline gives CDR1 MNHNS, CDR2 SASEGT. The DNA of the CDR3 is TGTGCCAGCAGTGAGTTTCCGAATAACTACGAGCAGTACTTC. Translated, it gives CASSEFPNNYEQYF.

This clone was detected only once. V gene TRBV5-1 combines with J gene TRBJ2-3; 10 bases align to TRBD1. CDR1 is SGHRS and CDR2 is YFSETQ in the germline V gene. V trimming: 3 bases; J trimming: 3 bases; junction bases outside the gene matches: 4. The length of the CDR3 is 15 residues. Here the CDR3 DNA reads TGCGCCAGCAGCTGGGCGGGACAGGGGACAGATACGCAGTATTTT. Translating gives CASSWAGQGTDTQYF.

This chain connects TRBV5-5 to TRBJ1-4; TRBD1 is a possible D gene (5 bases). Per germline, CDR1 SGHKS and CDR2 YYEKEE (reference sequence). The V gene lost 1 base and the J gene lost 8 bases, with 9 bases spanning the gap. The CDR3 is made up of 13 amino acids. Here the CDR3 reads CASSLQGREKLFF. CDR3 bases: TGTGCCAGCAGCTTGCAGGGACGGGAAAAACTGTTTTTT. Based on the CDR3 plus reference TRBV5-5 and TRBJ1-4, the full variable domain is DAGVTQSPTHLIKTRGQQVTLRCSPISGHKSVSWYQQVLGQGPQFIFQYYEKEERGRGNFPDRFSARQFPNYSSELNVNALLLGDSALYLCASSLQGREKLFFGSGTQLSVL.

V gene TRBV11-2 combines with J gene TRBJ2-7; 8 bases match TRBD2. The CDR3 is 14 residues long. The V gene end was trimmed by 4 bases and the J gene end by 3 bases; junction bases not matched to a gene: 5. The germline V gene has CDR1 SGHAT and CDR2 FQNNGV. In DNA, the CDR3 is TGTGCCAGCAGCTCCCTAGCGGGTAACTACGAGCAGTACTTC. This codes for CASSSLAGNYEQYF.

On this clone: This CDR3 is also generated by other DNA sequences in the sample. The chain employs TRBV27 and TRBJ2-3; 7 nucleotides agree with TRBD1. The length of the CDR3 is 15 residues. V gave up 2 bases and J gave up 3 bases; unmatched junction bases: 5. CDR1 MNHEY and CDR2 SMNVEV come from the germline V gene (reference sequence). The CDR3 loop reads CASSLRQGLTDTQYF. The CDR3 DNA is TGTGCCAGCAGTTTACGACAGGGTCTGACAGATACGCAGTATTTT.

The rearrangement uses TRBV19 and TRBJ1-4; D not resolved. Trimming cost V 7 bases and J 0 bases, with 12 bases left between them. CDR1 is LNHDA and CDR2 is SQIVND in the germline V gene (reference sequence). CDR3 length: 15 residues. The CDR3 protein is CASKGYVTTNEKLFF. In nucleotides, the CDR3 is TGTGCCAGTAAGGGATACGTAACAACTAATGAAAAACTGTTTTTT.

The chain employs TRBV5-1 and TRBJ2-5, with TRBD1 as a possible D gene (5 bases). The germline V gene encodes CDR1 SGHRS and CDR2 YFSETQ. The CDR3 consists of 14 residues. V was clipped by 1 base and J by 9 bases, with 16 bases between them. This CDR3 is CASSLRPGNGAQYF. CDR3 nucleotide sequence: TGCGCCAGCAGCTTGAGGCCAGGGAATGGAGCCCAGTACTTC.

V usage is TRBV5-1 and J usage is TRBJ2-1; TRBD1 matches 8 bases. CDR1 is SGHRS and CDR2 is YFSETQ in the germline V gene. The junction had 8 bases not matched to a gene; V was cut back by 4 bases and J by 8 bases. This CDR3 is built from 14 residues. This CDR3 is CASSGQGAQDEQFF. DNA of the CDR3: TGCGCCAGCAGCGGGCAGGGGGCGCAGGATGAGCAGTTCTTC.

This clone came up a few times. This chain uses TRBV7-9 with TRBJ1-5, with 8 nucleotides matching TRBD1. The CDR3 spans 14 residues. V shed 5 bases and J 7 bases; nucleotides not matched to a gene: 7. Germline assignment: CDR1 SEHNR and CDR2 FQNEAQ (reference sequence). This CDR3 is CASSPGQGRQPQHF. The DNA of the CDR3 is TGTGCCAGCAGCCCCGGACAGGGCCGCCAGCCCCAGCATTTT.

J is TRBJ1-2 and V is TRBV9, with D maybe TRBD1 (5 bases). CDR3 length equals 14 residues. Trimming took off 0 bases at V and 7 bases at J, with 13 bases between the two ends. Germline V CDR1 and CDR2: SGDLS, YYNGEE. The CDR3 loop reads CASSVAPTGGGYTF. The CDR3 nucleotides are TGTGCCAGCAGCGTAGCCCCAACAGGAGGTGGCTACACCTTC.

V is TRBV6-6 and J is TRBJ2-3; D is ambiguous. CDR1 and CDR2 (germline): MNHNY, SVGAGI (reference sequence). Trimming removed 0 bases at V and 7 bases at J, with 8 bases between. The CDR3 spans 13 residues. The DNA of the CDR3 is TGTGCCAGCAGTTACTCGATCGGAAATACGCAGTATTTT. Amino acids: CASSYSIGNTQYF.

V usage is TRBV21-1 and J usage is TRBJ2-5; the D call in the table, TRBD2, was not verified against the DNA. TRBV21-1 is a documented pseudogene. The CDR3 covers 17 residues. CDR3 sequence reads: CASSKSGLQLCRETQYF. CDR3 sequence (DNA): TGTGCCAGCAGCAAATCGGGACTCCAGCTTTGTCGGGAGACCCAGTACTTC.

The rearrangement links TRBV5-4 to TRBJ2-1; D is possibly TRBD2 (6 bases). The CDR3 is 18 amino acids. The V gene's germline CDR1 is SGHNT and CDR2 YYREEE (reference sequence). Trimming stripped 2 bases from V and 4 bases from J, with 22 bases between. The CDR3 reads CASSLRTGRRVSYNEQFF. For the CDR3, the DNA is TGTGCCAGCAGCTTACGTACCGGGAGAAGGGTCTCATACAATGAGCAGTTCTTC.

The rearrangement joins TRBV5-1 to TRBJ1-1; the match to TRBD1 covers 11 bases. CDR1 and CDR2 (germline): SGHRS, YFSETQ. The junction had 3 bases not matched to a gene; V was cut back by 2 bases and J by 3 bases. The CDR3 is made up of 15 amino acids. CDR3 in amino acids: CASSFRGQGDTEAFF. CDR3 coding DNA: TGCGCCAGCAGCTTCCGGGGACAGGGGGACACTGAAGCTTTCTTT.